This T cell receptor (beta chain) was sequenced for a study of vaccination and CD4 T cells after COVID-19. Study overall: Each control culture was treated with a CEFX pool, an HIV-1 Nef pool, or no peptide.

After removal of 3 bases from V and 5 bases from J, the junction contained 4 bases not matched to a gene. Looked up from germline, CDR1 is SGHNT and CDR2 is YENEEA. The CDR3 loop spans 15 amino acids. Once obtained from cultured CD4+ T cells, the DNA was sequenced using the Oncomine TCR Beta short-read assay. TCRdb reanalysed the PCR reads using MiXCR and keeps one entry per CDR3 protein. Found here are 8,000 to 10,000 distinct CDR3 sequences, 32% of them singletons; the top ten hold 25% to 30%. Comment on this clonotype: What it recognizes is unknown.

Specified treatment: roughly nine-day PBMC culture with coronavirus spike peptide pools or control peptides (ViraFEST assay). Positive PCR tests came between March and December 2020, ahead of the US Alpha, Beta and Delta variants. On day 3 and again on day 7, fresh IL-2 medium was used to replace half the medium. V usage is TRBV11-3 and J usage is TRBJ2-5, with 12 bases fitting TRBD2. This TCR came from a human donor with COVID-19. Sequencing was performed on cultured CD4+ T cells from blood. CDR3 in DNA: TGTGCCAGCAGCTTTCTAGCGGGGGGGCGGGAGACCCAGTACTTC. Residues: CASSFLAGGRETQYF.